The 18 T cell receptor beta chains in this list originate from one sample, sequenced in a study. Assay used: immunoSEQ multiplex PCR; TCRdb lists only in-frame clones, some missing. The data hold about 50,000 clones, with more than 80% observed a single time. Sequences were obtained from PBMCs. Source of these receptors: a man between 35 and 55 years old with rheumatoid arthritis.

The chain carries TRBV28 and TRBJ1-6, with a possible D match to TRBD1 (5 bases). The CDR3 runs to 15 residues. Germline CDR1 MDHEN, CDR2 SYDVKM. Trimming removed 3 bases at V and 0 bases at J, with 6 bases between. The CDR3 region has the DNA TGTGCCAGCAGTTTCCAGGGCTCCTATAATTCACCCCTCCACTTT. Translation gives CASSFQGSYNSPLHF.

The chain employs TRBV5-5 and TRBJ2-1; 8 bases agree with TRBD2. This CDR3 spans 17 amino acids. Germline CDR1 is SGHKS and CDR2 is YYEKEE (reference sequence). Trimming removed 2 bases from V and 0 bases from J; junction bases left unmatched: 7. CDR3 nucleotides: TGTGCCAGCAGCTTTTTTGGCGGGAGGTTCTCCTACAATGAGCAGTTCTTC. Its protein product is CASSFFGGRFSYNEQFF.

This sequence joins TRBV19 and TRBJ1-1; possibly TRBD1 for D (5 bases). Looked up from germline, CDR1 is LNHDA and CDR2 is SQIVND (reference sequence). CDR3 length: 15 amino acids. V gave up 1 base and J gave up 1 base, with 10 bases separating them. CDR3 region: CASSIGRQKNTEAFF. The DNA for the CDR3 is TGTGCCAGTAGTATAGGCAGACAGAAGAACACTGAAGCTTTCTTT.

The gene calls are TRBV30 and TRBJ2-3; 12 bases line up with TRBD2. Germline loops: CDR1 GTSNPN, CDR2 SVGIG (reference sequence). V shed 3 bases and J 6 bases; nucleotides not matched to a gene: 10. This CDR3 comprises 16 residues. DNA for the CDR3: TGTGCCTGGAGCGGGACTAGCGGGCCTCTGGGGGATACGCAGTATTTT. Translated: CAWSGTSGPLGDTQYF. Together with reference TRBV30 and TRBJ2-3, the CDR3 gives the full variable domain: SQTIHQWPATLVQPVGSPLSLECTVEGTSNPNLYWYRQAAGRGLQLLFYSVGIGQISSEVPQNLSASRPQDRQFILSSKKLLLSDSGFYLCAWSGTSGPLGDTQYFGPGTRLTVL.

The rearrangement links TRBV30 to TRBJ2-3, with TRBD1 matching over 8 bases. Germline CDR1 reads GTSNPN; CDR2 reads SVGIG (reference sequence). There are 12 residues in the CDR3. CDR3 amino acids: CASGQDTDTQYF. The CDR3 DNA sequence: TGTGCGTCGGGACAGGACACAGATACGCAGTATTTT.

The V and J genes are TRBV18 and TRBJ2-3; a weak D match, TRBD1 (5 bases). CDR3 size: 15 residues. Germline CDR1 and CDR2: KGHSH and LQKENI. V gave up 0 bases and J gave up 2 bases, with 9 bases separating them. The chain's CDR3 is CASSPPGANTDTQYF. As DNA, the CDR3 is TGTGCCAGCTCACCACCAGGGGCAAACACAGATACGCAGTATTTT. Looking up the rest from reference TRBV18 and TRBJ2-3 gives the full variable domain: NAGVMQNPRHLVRRRGQEARLRCSPMKGHSHVYWYRQLPEEGLKFMVYLQKENIIDESGMPKERFSAEFPKEGPSILRIQQVVRGDSAAYFCASSPPGANTDTQYFGPGTRLTVL.

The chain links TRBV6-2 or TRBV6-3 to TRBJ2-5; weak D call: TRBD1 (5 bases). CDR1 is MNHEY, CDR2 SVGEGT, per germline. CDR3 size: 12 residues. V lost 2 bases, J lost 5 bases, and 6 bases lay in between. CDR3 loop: CASSYKGETQYF. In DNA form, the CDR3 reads TGTGCCAGCAGTTACAAGGGGGAGACCCAGTACTTC.

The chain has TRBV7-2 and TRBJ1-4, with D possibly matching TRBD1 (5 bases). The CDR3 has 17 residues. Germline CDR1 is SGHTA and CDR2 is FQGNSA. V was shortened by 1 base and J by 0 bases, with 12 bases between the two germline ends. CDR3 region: CASSLVGTAATNEKLFF. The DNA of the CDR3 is TGTGCCAGCAGCTTAGTGGGGACGGCTGCAACTAATGAAAAACTGTTTTTT.

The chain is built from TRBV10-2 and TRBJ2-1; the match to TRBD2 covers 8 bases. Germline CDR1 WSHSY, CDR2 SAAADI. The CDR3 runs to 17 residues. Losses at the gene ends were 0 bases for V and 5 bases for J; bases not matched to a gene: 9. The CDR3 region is CASSESDGGGKDNEQFF. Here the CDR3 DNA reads TGCGCCAGCAGTGAGTCGGACGGCGGGGGGAAGGACAATGAGCAGTTCTTC.

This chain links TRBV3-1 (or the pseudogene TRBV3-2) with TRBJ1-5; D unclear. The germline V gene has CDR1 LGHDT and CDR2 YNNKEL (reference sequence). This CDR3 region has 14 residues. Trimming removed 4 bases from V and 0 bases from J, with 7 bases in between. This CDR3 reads CASSPRDSNQPQHF. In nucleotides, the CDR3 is TGTGCCAGCAGCCCCCGGGATAGCAATCAGCCCCAGCATTTT.

CDR3 nucleotide sequence: TGTGCCAGCAGCCGAGCGGGAGGGCCCTATTACGAGCAGTACTTC. Amino acid sequence: CASSRAGGPYYEQYF. The chain joins TRBV6-2 or TRBV6-3 to TRBJ2-7, with TRBD2 matching over 10 bases. Germline-derived CDR1 and CDR2 are MNHEY and SVGEGT. This CDR3 region has 15 residues. V shed 6 bases, J shed 4 bases, and the junction held 9 bases outside the gene matches.

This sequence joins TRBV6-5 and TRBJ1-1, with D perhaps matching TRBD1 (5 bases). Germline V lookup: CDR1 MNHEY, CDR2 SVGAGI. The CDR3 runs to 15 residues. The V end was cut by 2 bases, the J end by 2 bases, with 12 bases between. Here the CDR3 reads CASSYDWGVNTEAFF. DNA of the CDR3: TGTGCCAGCAGTTACGATTGGGGGGTAAACACTGAAGCTTTCTTT.

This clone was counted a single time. The CDR3 nucleotides are TGTGCCAGCTCACAACCGGGACAGGGGGCGCGTGGTAATCAGCCCCAGCATTTT. Translation gives CASSQPGQGARGNQPQHF. J is TRBJ1-5 and V is TRBV18; 12 nucleotides line up with TRBD1. This CDR3 has 18 amino acids. The germline gives CDR1 KGHSH, CDR2 LQKENI. Trimming removed 4 bases from V and 4 bases from J; junction bases left unmatched: 11.

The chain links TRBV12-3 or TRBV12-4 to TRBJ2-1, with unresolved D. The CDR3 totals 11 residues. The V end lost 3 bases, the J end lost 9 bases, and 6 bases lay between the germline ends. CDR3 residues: CASSFSGEQFF. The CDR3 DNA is TGTGCCAGCAGTTTCTCTGGTGAGCAGTTCTTC.

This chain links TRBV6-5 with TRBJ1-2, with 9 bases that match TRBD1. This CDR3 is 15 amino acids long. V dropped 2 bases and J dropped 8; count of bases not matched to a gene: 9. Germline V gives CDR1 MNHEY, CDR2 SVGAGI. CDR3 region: CASSYERQGVRGYTF. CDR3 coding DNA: TGTGCCAGCAGTTACGAAAGACAGGGGGTACGGGGCTACACCTTC.

The CDR3 coding sequence is TGTGCCAGCAGTTCCATCGACGGCTACGAGCAGTACTTC. This sequence encodes CASSSIDGYEQYF. The chain carries TRBV27 and TRBJ2-7; D is unresolved. The CDR3 has 13 residues. V was cut by 4 bases and J by 3 bases, with 10 bases left in between. The germline CDR1 and CDR2 sequences are MNHEY and SMNVEV (reference sequence).

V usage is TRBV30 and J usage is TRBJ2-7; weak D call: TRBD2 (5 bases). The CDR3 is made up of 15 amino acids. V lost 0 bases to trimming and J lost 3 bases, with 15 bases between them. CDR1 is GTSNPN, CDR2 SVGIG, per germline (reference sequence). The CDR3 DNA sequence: TGTGCCTGGAGTGTATATAGACTACCGCACTACGAGCAGTACTTC. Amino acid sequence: CAWSVYRLPHYEQYF.

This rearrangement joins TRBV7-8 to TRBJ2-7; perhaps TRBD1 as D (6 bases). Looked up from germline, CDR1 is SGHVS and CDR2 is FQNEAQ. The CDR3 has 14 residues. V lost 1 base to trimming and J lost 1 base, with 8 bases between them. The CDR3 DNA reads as TGTGCCAGCAGCTTAGTGGGGGCGTCCTACGAGCAGTACTTC. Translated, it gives CASSLVGASYEQYF.